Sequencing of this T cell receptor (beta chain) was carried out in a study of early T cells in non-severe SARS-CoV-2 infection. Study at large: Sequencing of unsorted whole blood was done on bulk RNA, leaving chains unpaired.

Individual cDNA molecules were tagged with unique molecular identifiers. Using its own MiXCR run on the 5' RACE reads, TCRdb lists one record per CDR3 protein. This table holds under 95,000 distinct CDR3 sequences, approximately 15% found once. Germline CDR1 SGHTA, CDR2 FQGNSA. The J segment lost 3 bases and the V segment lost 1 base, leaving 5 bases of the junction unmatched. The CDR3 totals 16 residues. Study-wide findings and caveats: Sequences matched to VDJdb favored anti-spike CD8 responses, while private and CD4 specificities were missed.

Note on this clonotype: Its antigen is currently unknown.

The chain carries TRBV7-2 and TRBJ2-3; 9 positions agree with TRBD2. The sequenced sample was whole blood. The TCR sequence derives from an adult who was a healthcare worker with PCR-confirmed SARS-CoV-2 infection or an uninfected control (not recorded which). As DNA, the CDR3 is TGTGCCAGCAGCTTAGTGTTGGGACTAGCAACAGATACGCAGTATTTT. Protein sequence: CASSLVLGLATDTQYF. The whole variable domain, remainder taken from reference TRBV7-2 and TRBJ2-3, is GAGVSQSPSNKVTEKGKDVELRCDPISGHTALYWYRQSLGQGLEFLIYFQGNSAPDKSGLPSDRFSAERTGGSVSTLTIQRTQQEDSAVYLCASSLVLGLATDTQYFGPGTRLTVL.